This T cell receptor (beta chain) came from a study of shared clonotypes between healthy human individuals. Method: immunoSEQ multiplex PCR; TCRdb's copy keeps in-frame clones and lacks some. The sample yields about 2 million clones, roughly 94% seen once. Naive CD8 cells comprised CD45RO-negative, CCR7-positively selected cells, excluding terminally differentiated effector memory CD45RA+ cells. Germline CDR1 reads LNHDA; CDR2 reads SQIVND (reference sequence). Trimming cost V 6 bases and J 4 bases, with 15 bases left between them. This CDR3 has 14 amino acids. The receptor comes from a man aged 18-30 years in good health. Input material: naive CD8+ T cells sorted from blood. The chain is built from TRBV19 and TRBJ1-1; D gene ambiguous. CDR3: CASSQSAVGTEAFF. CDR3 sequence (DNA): TGTGCCAGTAGCCAATCGGCGGTGGGCACTGAAGCTTTCTTT. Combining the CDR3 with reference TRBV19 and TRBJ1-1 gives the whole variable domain DGGITQSPKYLFRKEGQNVTLSCEQNLNHDAMYWYRQDPGQGLRLIYYSQIVNDFQKGDIAEGYSVSREKKESFPLTVTSAQKNPTAFYLCASSQSAVGTEAFFGQGTRLTVV.